The subject of this entry is one T cell receptor beta chain. The antigen is unknown. The PCR contained 60 Vbeta and 13 Jbeta primers. Data came from immunoSEQ multiplex PCR; TCRdb stores just in-frame clones and leaves some out. The table includes over 150,000 clones, around nine tenths detected once. This specimen belongs to a study of cytomegalovirus exposure and HLA in healthy donors. Study-wide results and caveats: In vitro work confirmed that three CMV-associated chains recognize CMV antigens.

V shed 2 bases and J 1 base; nucleotides not matched to a gene: 9. The CDR3 sequence is 17 residues long. The germline V gene encodes CDR1 MNHNS and CDR2 SASEGT. The chain is built from TRBV6-1 and TRBJ1-1; 8 bases are shared with TRBD1. The clonotype comes from a woman aged 25-40 years in good health and CMV-seronegative. What was sequenced was PBMCs. The CDR3 DNA reads as TGTGCCAGCAGTGAAAGTGGGCAGGGGGCCCGGAACACTGAAGCTTTCTTT. Translated, it gives CASSESGQGARNTEAFF.